These T cell receptor beta chains were read from a single sample in a study of shared clonotypes between healthy human individuals. The method was immunoSEQ multiplex PCR; TCRdb's version includes in-frame clones alone and lacks a portion of them. This table holds roughly 400,000 clones, approximately 97% found once. Sequenced sample: memory CD8+ T cells sorted from blood. The receptors come from a man under 40 in good health. Each CDR3 is given with its conserved first and last residue. The D gene is left open where the match is weak. Rows give clone size only sometimes, using once, few, many, or a class for an expanded clone.

J: TRBJ2-3; D: TRBD2; size: .; V: TRBV5-1; DNA: TGCGCCAGCAGCCCCTTTCCCGGGACTAGCGGGAGGGACACAGATACGCAGTATTTT; CDR3: CASSPFPGTSGRDTDTQYF
J: TRBJ2-7; D: .; size: .; V: TRBV6-6; DNA: TGTGCCAGCAGGTCTCCGGGATACGAGCAGTACTTC; CDR3: CASRSPGYEQYF
J: TRBJ2-2; D: .; size: .; V: TRBV10-3; DNA: TGTGCCACCGGAGTCTTGAACACCGGGGAGCTGTTTTTT; CDR3: CATGVLNTGELFF
J: TRBJ1-4; D: TRBD1; size: .; V: TRBV5-1; DNA: TGCGCCAGCAGCTCCTGGACAGGGGGAGATGAAAAACTGTTTTTT; CDR3: CASSSWTGGDEKLFF
J: TRBJ1-5; D: TRBD1; size: .; V: TRBV27; DNA: TGTGCCAGCAGTTTATTGGGGGACAGAACCAATCAGCCCCAGCATTTT; CDR3: CASSLLGDRTNQPQHF
J: TRBJ2-5; D: .; size: .; V: TRBV6-6; DNA: TGTGCCAGCGGTCAAAAAATATACCAAGAGACCCAGTACTTC; CDR3: CASGQKIYQETQYF
J: TRBJ2-7; D: .; size: .; V: TRBV6-1; DNA: TGTGCCAGCATTTCGGGGGTAGCGAACTACGAGCAGTACTTC; CDR3: CASISGVANYEQYF
J: TRBJ2-7; D: TRBD2; size: .; V: TRBV5-1; DNA: TGCGCCAGCAGCTTGGGCCCTACTAGCGGGGATTACGAGCAGTACTTC; CDR3: CASSLGPTSGDYEQYF
J: TRBJ1-5; D: .; size: .; V: TRBV15; DNA: TGTGCCACCAGCAGAGATTCGGTCTTAGCCCAGCATTTT; CDR3: CATSRDSVLAQHF
J: TRBJ2-5; D: TRBD1; size: .; V: TRBV5-6; DNA: TGTGCCAGCAGCTTGAGCGTTAGGAGGACAGGGCCACAGACCCAGTACTTC; CDR3: CASSLSVRRTGPQTQYF
J: TRBJ2-5; D: TRBD2; size: .; V: TRBV5-1; DNA: TGCGCCAGCAGCTTGAGTGGGACTAGTGCGGGGGAGACCCAGTACTTC; CDR3: CASSLSGTSAGETQYF
J: TRBJ2-7; D: .; size: .; V: TRBV6-1; DNA: TGTGCCAGCAGTGAAGTGGCTAGCCTGAGGGAGCAGTACTTC; CDR3: CASSEVASLREQYF
J: TRBJ2-5; D: .; size: .; V: TRBV11-2; DNA: TGTGCCAGCAGCTCCGGGAATACAGAGCAAGAGACCCAGTACTTC; CDR3: CASSSGNTEQETQYF
J: TRBJ2-3; D: .; size: .; V: TRBV7-9; DNA: TGTGCCAGCAGCTTAGGTCACGGGGGAGGAACAGATACGCAGTATTTT; CDR3: CASSLGHGGGTDTQYF
J: TRBJ1-2; D: .; size: .; V: TRBV11-2; DNA: TGTGCCAGCAGCTTAGGACCTAACTATGGCTACACCTTC; CDR3: CASSLGPNYGYTF
J: TRBJ2-3; D: .; size: .; V: TRBV7-9; DNA: TGTGCCAGCAGCCAGAAAATGCCCTCAGATACGCAGTATTTT; CDR3: CASSQKMPSDTQYF
J: TRBJ1-1; D: .; size: .; V: TRBV28; DNA: TGTGCCAGCAGAACCGGTACTGAAGCTTTCTTT; CDR3: CASRTGTEAFF
J: TRBJ2-7; D: .; size: .; V: TRBV28; DNA: TGTGCCAGGAGTCCCCCAGCTACCTACGAGCAGTACTTC; CDR3: CARSPPATYEQYF
J: TRBJ1-1; D: .; size: .; V: TRBV4-1; DNA: TGCGCCAGCAGCCAGGCTTCGGGGGCGATGAACACTGAAGCTTTCTTT; CDR3: CASSQASGAMNTEAFF
J: TRBJ1-1; D: TRBD1; size: .; V: TRBV5-1; DNA: TGCGCCAGCAGCTACTCGGGACAGCAGCGCCCCATGAACACTGAAGCTTTCTTT; CDR3: CASSYSGQQRPMNTEAFF
J: TRBJ2-5; D: .; size: once; V: TRBV5-4; DNA: TGTGCCAGCAGCTTACCCGGGGGCAATCAAGAGACCCAGTACTTC; CDR3: CASSLPGGNQETQYF
J: TRBJ2-2; D: .; size: .; V: TRBV7-2; DNA: TGTGCCAGCAGCCAGAGGCCGAACACCGGGGAGCTGTTTTTT; CDR3: CASSQRPNTGELFF
J: TRBJ1-6; D: TRBD1; size: .; V: TRBV18; DNA: TGTGCCAGCTCACCTGACAGGGTCTCACCCCTCCACTTT; CDR3: CASSPDRVSPLHF
J: TRBJ1-1; D: .; size: .; V: TRBV19; DNA: TGTGCCAGTAGTATTCTAGGGGTGGGCACTGAAGCTTTCTTT; CDR3: CASSILGVGTEAFF
J: TRBJ2-7; D: TRBD1; size: .; V: TRBV7-9; DNA: TGTGCCAGCAGCCCGGACAGGGGGGGGTACGAGCAGTACTTC; CDR3: CASSPDRGGYEQYF
J: TRBJ1-4; D: TRBD1; size: .; V: TRBV28; DNA: TGTGCCAGCAGCCTATCGGGGCAGGGGGGGCGCAGAAAACTGTTTTTT; CDR3: CASSLSGQGGRRKLFF
J: TRBJ2-1; D: .; size: .; V: TRBV5-6; DNA: TGTGCCAGCAGCTTCAGTAGGTCCTACAATGAGCAGTTCTTC; CDR3: CASSFSRSYNEQFF
J: TRBJ1-2; D: TRBD1; size: .; V: TRBV10-3; DNA: TGTGCCATTACCGGGACAGGGGGAAACTATGGCTACACCTTC; CDR3: CAITGTGGNYGYTF
J: TRBJ2-3; D: TRBD1; size: .; V: TRBV7-3; DNA: TGTGCCAGCAGCCCGGGACAGAGCACAGATACGCAGTATTTT; CDR3: CASSPGQSTDTQYF
J: TRBJ2-3; D: TRBD1; size: once; V: TRBV6-1; DNA: TGTGCCAGCAGGAAGACAGGGACAGATACGCAGTATTTT; CDR3: CASRKTGTDTQYF
J: TRBJ2-7; D: .; size: .; V: TRBV2; DNA: TGTGCCAGCAGTGAAGGGGGGTACGAGCAGTACTTC; CDR3: CASSEGGYEQYF
J: TRBJ2-4; D: .; size: .; V: TRBV18; DNA: TGTGCCAGCTCACCAATCCCCACCGGGCGGGGAAAAAACATTCAGTACTTC; CDR3: CASSPIPTGRGKNIQYF